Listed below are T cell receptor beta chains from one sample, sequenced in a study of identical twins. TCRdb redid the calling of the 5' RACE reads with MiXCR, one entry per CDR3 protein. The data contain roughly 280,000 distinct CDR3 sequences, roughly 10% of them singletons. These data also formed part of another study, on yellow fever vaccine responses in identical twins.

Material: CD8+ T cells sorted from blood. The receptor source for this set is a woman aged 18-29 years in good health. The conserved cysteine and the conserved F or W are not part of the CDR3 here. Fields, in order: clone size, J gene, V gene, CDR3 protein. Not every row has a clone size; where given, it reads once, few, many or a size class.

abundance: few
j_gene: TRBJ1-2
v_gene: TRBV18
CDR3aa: ASSRTGGVIYGYT

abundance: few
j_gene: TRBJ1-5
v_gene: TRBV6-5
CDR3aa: ASSSDRAYNQPQH

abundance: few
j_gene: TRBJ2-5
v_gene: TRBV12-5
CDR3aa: ARRGGKETQY

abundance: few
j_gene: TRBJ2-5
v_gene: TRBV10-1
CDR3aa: ASSPARAGGNRDQY

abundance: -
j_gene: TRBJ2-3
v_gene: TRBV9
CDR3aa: ASSVVGTDTQY

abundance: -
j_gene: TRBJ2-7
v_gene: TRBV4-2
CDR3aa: ASSQEYGEMNEQY

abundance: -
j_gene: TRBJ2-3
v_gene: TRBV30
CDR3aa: AWTPGSTDTQY

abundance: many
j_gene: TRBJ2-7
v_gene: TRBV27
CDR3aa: ASSLSVGSEQY

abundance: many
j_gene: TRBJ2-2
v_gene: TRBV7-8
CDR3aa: ASSAGLAGTGELF

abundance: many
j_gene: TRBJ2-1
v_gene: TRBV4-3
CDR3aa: ASSQASGEYNEQF

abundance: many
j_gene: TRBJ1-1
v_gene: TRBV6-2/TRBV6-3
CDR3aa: ASEGAPTEAF

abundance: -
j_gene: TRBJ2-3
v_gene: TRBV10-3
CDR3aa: AFGTSGSRGTDTQY

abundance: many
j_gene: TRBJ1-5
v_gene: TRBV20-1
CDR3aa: SASRGGNQPQH

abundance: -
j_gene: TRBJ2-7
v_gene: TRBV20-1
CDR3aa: SARGDSSYEQY

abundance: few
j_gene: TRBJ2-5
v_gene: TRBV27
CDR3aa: ASSFAGRNRETQY

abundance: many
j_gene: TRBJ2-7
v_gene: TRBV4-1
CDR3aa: ASSQDAGTPYEQY

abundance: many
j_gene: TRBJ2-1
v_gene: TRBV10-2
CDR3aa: ASSDPGQGYNEQF

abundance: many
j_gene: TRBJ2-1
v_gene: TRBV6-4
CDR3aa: ASSSLAGAENEQF

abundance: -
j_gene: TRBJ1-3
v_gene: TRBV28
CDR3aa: ASSRDSSGNTIY

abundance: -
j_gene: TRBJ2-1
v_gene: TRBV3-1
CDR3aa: ASSQELAGRSSYNEHF